A selection of T cell receptor beta chains follows, all from one sample in a study of graft-versus-host responses after intestinal transplantation. Clones were sequenced by immunoSEQ multiplex PCR, and TCRdb holds only the in-frame ones, with some missing. The table includes roughly 98,000 clones, over 85% detected once. These receptors have no known antigen. The sequencing used unstimulated CD8+ T cells sorted from spleen or lymph node cells, collected before transplant. These TCRs come from a human donor who was the organ donor for an intestinal transplant. CDR3s include the opening cysteine and the closing phenylalanine or tryptophan. A D gene is named only where the DNA matches it firmly. A row's size may be missing; if present it is once, few, many or a size class.

cdr3_nt	cdr3_aa	clone_size	cdr3_length	v_call	j_call	d_call
TGTGCCAGCAGTGAAGGGTGGGTTTGGCCTAGCGCCTACAATGAGCAGTTCTTC	CASSEGWVWPSAYNEQFF	.	18	TRBV2	TRBJ2-1	.
TGTGCCAGCAGCCTCGACAGGCTCTCAGCTTTCTTT	CASSLDRLSAFF	.	12	TRBV7-6	TRBJ1-1	.
TGTGCCTGGAGTGTGACAGGATACGGCTACACCTTC	CAWSVTGYGYTF	.	12	TRBV30	TRBJ1-2	.
TGTGCCAGCAGCTTAGGGGGGTCTGGGAATGAGCAGTTCTTC	CASSLGGSGNEQFF	.	14	TRBV7-3	TRBJ2-1	.
TGCAGCGTCGAAGCGGACAGGGACGACAATGAGCAGTTCTTC	CSVEADRDDNEQFF	.	14	TRBV29-1	TRBJ2-1	TRBD1
TGTGCCAGCAGCATGGACAGGAGTATTACTGAAGCTTTCTTT	CASSMDRSITEAFF	.	14	TRBV5-4	TRBJ1-1	TRBD1
TGTGCCAGTAAAACTTGGGGGGGCACCGAGCAGTACTTC	CASKTWGGTEQYF	.	13	TRBV6-6	TRBJ2-7	.
TGTGCCAGTAGATGGGGGGGCCCTGGCGGCTACACCTTC	CASRWGGPGGYTF	.	13	TRBV19	TRBJ1-2	.
TGCGCCAGCAGCTTGGAATTAGCGGGGACATTTACCGGGGAGCTGTTTTTT	CASSLELAGTFTGELFF	.	17	TRBV5-1	TRBJ2-2	TRBD2
TGTGCCAGCAGCGAGAGGGACAGGGACTCCTATAATTCACCCCTCCACTTT	CASSERDRDSYNSPLHF	.	17	TRBV9	TRBJ1-6	TRBD1
TGTGCCAGCAGCCCCTTCCCGGGACAGGGGGCGGCCTACGAGCAGTACTTC	CASSPFPGQGAAYEQYF	.	17	TRBV11-3	TRBJ2-7	TRBD1
TGTGCCAGCTCCTCGCCGACAGGGGGTTACACTGAAGCTTTCTTT	CASSSPTGGYTEAFF	.	15	TRBV18	TRBJ1-1	TRBD1
TGTGCCAGCACGGACAGGGGCTACGAGCAGTACTTC	CASTDRGYEQYF	.	12	TRBV2	TRBJ2-7	TRBD1
TGTGCCAGCAGCCCGGGGGGAGGGGGGTGGAGCACAGATACGCAGTATTTT	CASSPGGGGWSTDTQYF	.	17	TRBV11-2	TRBJ2-3	.
TGCGCCAGCAGCCAATCTAGCGGGGGCGCAGATACGCAGTATTTT	CASSQSSGGADTQYF	.	15	TRBV4-1	TRBJ2-3	TRBD2
TGTGCCACCAGCAGAGATGGGACAGCCTATGGCTACACCTTC	CATSRDGTAYGYTF	.	14	TRBV15	TRBJ1-2	TRBD1
TGTGCCAGCAGCTTGAGGGCCCAAGCCAAAAACATTCAGTACTTC	CASSLRAQAKNIQYF	once	15	TRBV7-9	TRBJ2-4	.